This T cell receptor beta chain was recorded in a study of CD8 T cells in Susac syndrome. Germline CDR1 is SEHNR and CDR2 is FQNEAQ (reference sequence). The CDR3 covers 17 residues. The V gene end was trimmed by 1 base and the J gene end by 3 bases; junction bases not matched to a gene: 3. The RNA input was about 0.5 to 1 ug, and it was reverse transcribed with random hexamers. TCRdb reanalysed the immunoSEQ multiplex PCR reads using MiXCR and keeps one entry per CDR3 protein. The sample comprises 100,000 to 150,000 distinct CDR3 sequences, roughly 80% of which are singletons, and 0.45% to 0.65% rests with the top ten. The study used treatment-naive patients who had stable or active relapsing-remitting disease as multiple sclerosis controls.

The source is a human donor with multiple sclerosis. Input material: CD8+ T cells from PBMCs. The chain uses TRBV7-9 and TRBJ2-1; 13 nucleotides align to TRBD2. The CDR3 DNA reads TGTGCCAGCAGCTTAGAAGGACTAGCGGGAGTCTACAATGAGCAGTTCTTC. Translated, it gives CASSLEGLAGVYNEQFF.